This T cell receptor beta chain was found in a study of cytomegalovirus exposure and HLA in healthy donors. CDR1 is MNHEY, CDR2 SVGAGI, per germline. V was cut by 3 bases and J by 1 base, with 9 bases left in between. CDR3 size: 14 residues. The PCR ran on 60 Vbeta and 13 Jbeta primers. Produced via immunoSEQ multiplex PCR; TCRdb's table is partial and in-frame only. The top ten hold more than 0.6% of the sample, which has about 100,000 clones, 78% seen once. Sequencing used PBMCs. V gene TRBV6-5 combines with J gene TRBJ1-1; D possibly corresponds to TRBD1 (5 bases). This TCR was recovered from a woman aged 60-75 years in good health and CMV-seronegative. This chain's CDR3 is CASSYARANTEAFF. The CDR3 nucleotides read TGTGCCAGCAGTTATGCCAGGGCGAACACTGAAGCTTTCTTT.